This T cell receptor (beta chain) was observed in a study of shared clonotypes between healthy human individuals. Study-level results: Clonotype sharing among donors, it was expected, would be affected by sequencing depth. In a handful of donors, around 5% of naive CD4 clonotypes appeared in common.

The CDR3 is made up of 15 amino acids. The ends were cut back, 3 bases at V and 6 bases at J, with 18 bases in the middle. The germline CDR1 and CDR2 sequences are SEHNR and FQNEAQ (reference sequence). Sequenced by immunoSEQ multiplex PCR; TCRdb stores in-frame clones only, minus some. Of approximately 340,000 clones in the sample, about 73% were seen once. This clone appeared a few times. Its antigen is not identified. The material sequenced was memory CD4+ T cells sorted from blood. Subset reported: CD45RA-negative fraction. This sequence joins TRBV7-9 and TRBJ2-7, with D possibly TRBD2 on 5 matching bases. The clonotype comes from a man under 40 in good health. CDR3 DNA: TGTGCCAGCAGCTTCTTGAGGGATGCCCCCACCGAGCAGTACTTC. It encodes CASSFLRDAPTEQYF.